Listed below are T cell receptor beta chains from one sample, sequenced in a study of cytomegalovirus exposure and HLA in healthy donors. The repertoire was sequenced with immunoSEQ multiplex PCR; TCRdb's copy has only in-frame clones and lacks some. The sample includes about 160,000 clones, approximately 80% of them seen just once. Material: PBMCs. The receptors were gathered from a male donor in good health and CMV-seropositive. CDR3s include the opening cysteine and the closing phenylalanine or tryptophan. A D gene is named only where the DNA matches it firmly. The size of a clone is reported for some rows only, either as once, few or many, or as a class for expanded clones.

size	V	J	D	CDR3	DNA
.	TRBV6-1	TRBJ2-3	.	CASSEARGPASTDTQYF	TGTGCCAGCAGTGAAGCGAGAGGTCCCGCTAGCACAGATACGCAGTATTTT
.	TRBV18	TRBJ2-1	TRBD2	CASSPGLAGDNEQFF	TGTGCCAGCTCACCAGGACTAGCGGGAGACAATGAGCAGTTCTTC
.	TRBV28	TRBJ2-7	.	CASSPQQGFSYEQYF	TGTGCCAGCAGTCCTCAACAGGGTTTCTCCTACGAGCAGTACTTC
.	TRBV18	TRBJ2-5	.	CASSTRQQETQYF	TGTGCCAGCTCAACTCGACAACAAGAGACCCAGTACTTC
few	TRBV9	TRBJ1-4	.	CASSVAPGANEKLFF	TGTGCCAGCAGCGTAGCCCCAGGGGCTAATGAAAAACTGTTTTTT
.	TRBV10-3	TRBJ1-5	.	CAISAGKNQPQHF	TGTGCCATCTCCGCAGGGAAGAATCAGCCCCAGCATTTT
.	TRBV11-2	TRBJ2-7	TRBD1	CASSFGTAYEQYF	TGTGCCAGCAGCTTCGGGACAGCCTACGAGCAGTACTTC
.	TRBV6-5	TRBJ1-4	.	CASSYSRVSGLFF	TGTGCCAGCAGTTACTCAAGGGTTTCAGGGCTGTTTTTT
.	TRBV5-4	TRBJ2-5	.	CASSFSNRGGIQYF	TGTGCCAGCAGCTTCTCTAATAGGGGCGGAATCCAGTACTTC
.	TRBV5-4	TRBJ1-5	.	CASSLMGGGDNQPQHF	TGTGCCAGCAGCCTCATGGGGGGAGGGGACAATCAGCCCCAGCATTTT
.	TRBV7-7	TRBJ2-5	.	CASRIGETQYF	TGTGCCAGCAGAATCGGGGAGACCCAGTACTTC
.	TRBV6-6	TRBJ2-1	.	CASTSYSSYNEQFF	TGTGCCAGCACATCCTATAGCTCCTACAATGAGCAGTTCTTC
.	TRBV27	TRBJ2-1	TRBD1	CASSFSTGGSHNEQFF	TGTGCCAGCAGTTTTTCCACAGGGGGGTCTCACAATGAGCAGTTCTTC
.	TRBV7-2	TRBJ1-1	TRBD1	CASSKLQGRANTEAFF	TGTGCCAGCAGCAAATTACAGGGGCGGGCGAACACTGAAGCTTTCTTT
.	TRBV7-2	TRBJ1-5	.	CASSARGGNQPQHF	TGTGCCAGCAGCGCCCGGGGGGGCAATCAGCCCCAGCATTTT
.	TRBV4-3	TRBJ1-1	TRBD1	CASSQDSRGQGAYAEAFF	TGCGCCAGCAGCCAAGATTCTAGGGGACAGGGGGCTTACGCGGAAGCTTTCTTT
.	TRBV7-2	TRBJ2-5	.	CASSLQGGEETQYF	TGTGCCAGCAGCTTACAGGGGGGTGAAGAGACCCAGTACTTC
.	TRBV18	TRBJ2-1	TRBD2	CASSQLADSYNEQFF	TGTGCCAGCTCCCAACTAGCGGACTCCTACAATGAGCAGTTCTTC
.	TRBV10-1	TRBJ2-1	.	CASGPKLVNEQFF	TGCGCCAGCGGACCAAAACTAGTGAATGAGCAGTTCTTC
once	TRBV5-1	TRBJ1-2	.	CASSIGQGFYGYTF	TGCGCCAGCAGCATTGGGCAGGGTTTCTATGGCTACACCTTC
once	TRBV7-9	TRBJ1-2	.	CASSLADRPNYGYTF	TGTGCCAGCAGCTTAGCGGACAGACCTAACTATGGCTACACCTTC
.	TRBV2	TRBJ2-7	TRBD1	CASSYQGASYEQYF	TGTGCCAGCAGTTATCAGGGGGCGAGCTACGAGCAGTACTTC
.	TRBV5-1	TRBJ1-1	.	CASSLALGARTEAFF	TGCGCCAGCAGCTTGGCGTTAGGGGCTCGCACTGAAGCTTTCTTT
.	TRBV5-1	TRBJ1-2	TRBD1	CASSPTGIADPNGYTF	TGCGCCAGCAGCCCGACAGGGATCGCGGATCCGAATGGCTACACCTTC
.	TRBV6-6	TRBJ2-7	TRBD1	CASSYGQGVPTEQYF	TGTGCCAGCAGTTACGGCCAGGGGGTGCCTACCGAGCAGTACTTC
.	TRBV14	TRBJ2-1	.	CASSRRRLSANNEQFF	TGTGCCAGCAGCCGACGGCGGTTAAGCGCTAACAATGAGCAGTTCTTC
once	TRBV30	TRBJ1-3	.	CAWSVNNGNTIYF	TGTGCCTGGAGTGTAAATAATGGAAACACCATATATTTT
.	TRBV5-4	TRBJ2-5	.	CASSLPGAHLETQYF	TGTGCCAGCAGCTTGCCGGGAGCTCATCTAGAGACCCAGTACTTC
many	TRBV7-9	TRBJ1-4	.	CASSLIAADEKLFF	TGTGCCAGCAGCTTGATCGCGGCAGATGAAAAACTGTTTTTT
.	TRBV19	TRBJ1-1	TRBD1	CASSPPTGGLTEAFF	TGTGCCAGTAGTCCCCCGACAGGGGGCCTCACTGAAGCTTTCTTT
.	TRBV4-1	TRBJ2-7	.	CASSRSRGQGVHEQYF	TGCGCCAGCAGCCGCTCCCGGGGGCAGGGGGTCCACGAGCAGTACTTC
.	TRBV21-1	TRBJ2-3	.	CARGTGMFPDTQYF	TGTGCCAGGGGGACAGGGATGTTCCCAGATACGCAGTATTTT
.	TRBV28	TRBJ2-1	.	CASSLAFSNEQFF	TGTGCCAGCAGCCTAGCCTTTAGCAATGAGCAGTTCTTC
.	TRBV6-5	TRBJ2-7	TRBD1	CASSGQGPYEQYF	TGCGCCAGCAGCGGACAGGGACCCTACGAGCAGTACTTC
.	TRBV5-4	TRBJ1-1	TRBD1	CASSHDRDPENTEAFF	TGTGCCAGCAGCCACGACAGGGATCCTGAGAACACTGAAGCTTTCTTT
.	TRBV19	TRBJ2-4	.	CATSTTVTNSQYF	TGTGCCACCTCAACGACAGTGACAAACAGTCAGTACTTC